The entry below gives a single T cell receptor (beta chain) sequence along with its context. Its antigen is currently unknown. As defined, naive CD8 cells were CD45RO-negative and positively selected for CCR7, with terminally differentiated effector memory CD45RA+ cells excluded. As processed by the authors: Junction-only sequences produced by ImmunoSEQ had no quality scores, so filtering differed. Using immunoSEQ multiplex PCR, the repertoire was profiled, and TCRdb retains in-frame clones only, with some absent. The V and J calls and clone size come from that table; D and trimming were worked out from the DNA. The sample lists just over 2,000,000 clones, over 85% occurring once. The V segment lost 4 bases and the J segment 5 bases; nucleotides outside the gene matches: 9. The CDR3 has 15 amino acids. Per germline, CDR1 SGDLS and CDR2 YYNGEE. The sample is drawn from a study of shared clonotypes between healthy human individuals.

Points from the study as a whole: Around 5% of naive CD4 clonotypes were common to a few donors.

J is TRBJ2-5 and V is TRBV9, with 9 bases fitting TRBD1. This clonotype was sampled from a man aged 18 to 29 in good health. Sequenced material: naive CD8+ T cells sorted from blood. The CDR3 is CASSTRTGEGETQYF. The DNA of the CDR3 is TGTGCCAGCAGCACCCGGACAGGGGAGGGTGAGACCCAGTACTTC.